There are many counts of the clone carrying this T cell receptor beta chain. Unique molecular identifiers were added to individual cDNA molecules. TCRdb independently ran MiXCR on the 5' RACE reads; one entry per CDR3 protein. The data show over 25,000 distinct CDR3 sequences, roughly 5.6% seen once. This entry belongs to a study of early T cells in non-severe SARS-CoV-2 infection. The CDR3 has 15 amino acids. CDR1 and CDR2 from the germline V gene are KGHSH and LQKENI. Trimming stripped 4 bases from V and 0 bases from J, with 9 bases between. This chain uses TRBV18 with TRBJ1-4; D is uncertain. The origin of this receptor is an adult who was a healthcare worker with PCR-confirmed SARS-CoV-2 infection or an uninfected control (not recorded which). The sequencing input was whole blood. CDR3 DNA: TGTGCCAGCTCACGTACAGCGTCAACTAATGAAAAACTGTTTTTT. It is translated as CASSRTASTNEKLFF.